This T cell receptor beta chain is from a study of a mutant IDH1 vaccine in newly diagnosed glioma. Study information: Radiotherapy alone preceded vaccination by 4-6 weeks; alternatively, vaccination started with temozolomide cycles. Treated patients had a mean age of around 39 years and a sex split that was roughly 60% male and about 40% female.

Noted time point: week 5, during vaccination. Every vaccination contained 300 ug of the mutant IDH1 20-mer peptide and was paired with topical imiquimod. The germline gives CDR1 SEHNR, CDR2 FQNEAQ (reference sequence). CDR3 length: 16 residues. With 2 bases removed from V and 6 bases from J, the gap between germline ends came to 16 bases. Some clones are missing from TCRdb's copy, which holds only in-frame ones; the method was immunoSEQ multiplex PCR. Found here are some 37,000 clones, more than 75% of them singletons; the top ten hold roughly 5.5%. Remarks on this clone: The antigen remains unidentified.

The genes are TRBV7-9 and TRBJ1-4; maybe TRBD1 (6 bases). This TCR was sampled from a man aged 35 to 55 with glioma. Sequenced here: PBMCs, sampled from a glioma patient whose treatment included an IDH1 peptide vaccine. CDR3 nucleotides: TGTGCCAGCAGCTTAAGGGGAGCGGGGGCGGATGAAAAACTGTTTTTT. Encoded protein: CASSLRGAGADEKLFF.